The clone carrying this TCR beta chain was picked up a small number of times. Its matching antigen is unknown. Every bit of the isolated RNA underwent reverse transcription, so sequencing read expressed TCRB transcripts. Measured with immunoSEQ multiplex PCR; TCRdb has only the in-frame clones, and not every one. The sample has almost 350,000 clones, over 7% seen once. This sample stems from a study of beta chain features in type 1 diabetes. Study summary: Age, gender and cell yields were similar between patients and healthy donors. The number of sorted cells examined across all samples was approximately 110,000,000. Study-wide points: Shortening of TCRB CDR3s, moderate but significant, appeared in all four CD4+ subsets of Type 1 diabetes patients.

Sorted CD4+ subsets: naive, central memory, regulatory, stem cell-like memory (CD45RO/CCR7/CD25/CD127/CD95/CD27 panel). Sorted cells reached over 95% purity in every population. The CDR3 length is 16 residues. Germline CDR1 reads LGHNA; CDR2 reads YSLEER. V was clipped by 1 base and J by 4 bases, with 16 bases between them. The sequence derives from a man aged 30-40 years with type 1 diabetes. The rearrangement joins TRBV4-3 to TRBJ1-2; D is undetermined. The sequencing sample was made of central memory CD4+ T cells from blood. In DNA, the CDR3 is TGCGCCAGCAGCCAAGTCATGTGGGATTTAGGCTATGGCTACACCTTC. This codes for CASSQVMWDLGYGYTF.